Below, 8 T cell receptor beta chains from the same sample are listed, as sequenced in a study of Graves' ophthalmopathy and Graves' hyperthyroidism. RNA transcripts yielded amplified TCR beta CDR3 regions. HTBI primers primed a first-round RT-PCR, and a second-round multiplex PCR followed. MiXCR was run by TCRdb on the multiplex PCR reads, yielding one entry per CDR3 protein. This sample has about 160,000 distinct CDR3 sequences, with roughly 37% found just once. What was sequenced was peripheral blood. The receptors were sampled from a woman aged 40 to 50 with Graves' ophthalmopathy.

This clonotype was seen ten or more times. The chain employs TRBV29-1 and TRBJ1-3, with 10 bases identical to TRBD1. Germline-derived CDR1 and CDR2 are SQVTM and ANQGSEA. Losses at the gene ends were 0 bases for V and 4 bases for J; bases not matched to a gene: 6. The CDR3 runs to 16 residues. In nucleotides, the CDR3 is TGCAGCGTTGAAGACGGGACAGGGGTGTCCGGAAACACCATATATTTT. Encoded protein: CSVEDGTGVSGNTIYF.

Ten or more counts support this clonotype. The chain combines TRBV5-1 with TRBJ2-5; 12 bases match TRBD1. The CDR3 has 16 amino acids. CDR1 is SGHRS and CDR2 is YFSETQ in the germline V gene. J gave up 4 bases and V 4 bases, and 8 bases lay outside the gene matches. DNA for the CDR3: TGCGCCAGCAGCCAGGACGGGACAGGGGGCAGAGAGACCCAGTACTTC. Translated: CASSQDGTGGRETQYF.

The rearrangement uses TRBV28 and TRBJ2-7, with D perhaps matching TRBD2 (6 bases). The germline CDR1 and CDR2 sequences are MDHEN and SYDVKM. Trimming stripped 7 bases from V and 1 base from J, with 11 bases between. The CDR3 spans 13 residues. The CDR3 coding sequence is TGTGCCAGCACGGCTGGGACTTCCTACGAGCAGTACTTC. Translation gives CASTAGTSYEQYF.

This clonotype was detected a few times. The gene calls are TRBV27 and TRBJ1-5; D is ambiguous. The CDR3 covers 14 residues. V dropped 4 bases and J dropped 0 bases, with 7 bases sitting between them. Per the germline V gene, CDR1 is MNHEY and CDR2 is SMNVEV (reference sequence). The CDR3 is CASSSGSSNQPQHF. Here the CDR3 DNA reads TGTGCCAGCAGTTCCGGCAGTAGCAATCAGCCCCAGCATTTT.

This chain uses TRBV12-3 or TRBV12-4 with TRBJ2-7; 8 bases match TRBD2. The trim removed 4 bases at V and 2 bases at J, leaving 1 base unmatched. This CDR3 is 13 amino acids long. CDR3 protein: CASSWGLAYEQYF. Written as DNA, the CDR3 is TGTGCCAGCAGTTGGGGACTAGCCTACGAGCAGTACTTC.

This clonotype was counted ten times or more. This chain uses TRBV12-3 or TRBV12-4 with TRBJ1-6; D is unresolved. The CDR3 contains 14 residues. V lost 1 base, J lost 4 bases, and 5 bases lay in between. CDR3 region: CASSLVLYNSPLHF. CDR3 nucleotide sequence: TGTGCCAGCAGTTTAGTACTGTATAATTCACCCCTCCACTTT.

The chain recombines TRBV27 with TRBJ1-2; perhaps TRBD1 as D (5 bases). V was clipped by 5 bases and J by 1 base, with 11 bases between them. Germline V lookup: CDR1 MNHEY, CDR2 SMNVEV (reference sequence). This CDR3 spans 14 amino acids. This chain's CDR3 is CASSAKTVNYGYTF. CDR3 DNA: TGTGCCAGCAGTGCGAAGACAGTTAACTATGGCTACACCTTC.

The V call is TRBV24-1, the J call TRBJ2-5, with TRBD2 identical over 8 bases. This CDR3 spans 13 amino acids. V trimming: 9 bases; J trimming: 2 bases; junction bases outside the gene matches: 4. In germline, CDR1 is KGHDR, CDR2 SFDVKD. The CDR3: CATGPGGQETQYF. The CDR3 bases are TGTGCCACCGGGCCGGGGGGGCAAGAGACCCAGTACTTC.